The subject of this entry is one T cell receptor (beta chain). This sample was included in a study of T cell changes during pregnancy in multiple sclerosis. The assay was immunoSEQ multiplex PCR, and TCRdb's table has in-frame clones only and misses some. The repertoire consists of tens of thousands of clones, with almost 95% occurring once and the leading ten covering around 4.2%. This CDR3 spans 14 amino acids. Germline-derived CDR1 and CDR2 are MDHEN and SYDVKM. V trimming: 7 bases; J trimming: 4 bases; junction bases outside the gene matches: 10. The rearrangement joins TRBV28 to TRBJ2-7, with 7 bases lining up with TRBD2. The sequence came from a female donor with multiple sclerosis, enrolled in a pregnancy study. The material was CD8+ T cells from peripheral blood mononuclear cells, obtained in the first trimester of pregnancy. The CDR3 DNA reads TGTGCCAGCATTGGTGGGAGGGCCACGTACGAGCAGTACTTC. It encodes CASIGGRATYEQYF.